This TCR beta chain was sequenced during a study of identifying expanded T cells in peripheral blood. J was trimmed by 4 bases and V by 4 bases; bases with no gene match: 11. This CDR3 contains 16 residues. CDR1 is LNHNV and CDR2 is YYDKDF in the germline V gene (reference sequence). Using immunoSEQ multiplex PCR, the repertoire was profiled, and TCRdb retains in-frame clones only, with some absent. The sample consists of 100,000 to 150,000 clones, 75% to 90% of them appearing once. V gene TRBV15 combines with J gene TRBJ2-5, with 8 positions matching TRBD1. This TCR was recovered from a person between 18 and 75 years old in good health. Sequencing was done on a sample of blood. The CDR3 region has the DNA TGTGCCACCAGCACACCAATAGGACAGGGTTCAGAGACCCAGTACTTC. The encoded protein is CATSTPIGQGSETQYF.